The entry that follows covers one T cell receptor (beta chain) sequence. Its specificity is unknown. The CDR3 totals 14 residues. Trimming stripped 2 bases from V and 4 bases from J, with 11 bases between. Germline CDR1 SGHAT, CDR2 FQNNGV. This sample is drawn from a study of post-analysis software for immune sequencing data. The authors incorporated unique molecular identifiers into the TCR beta cDNA libraries. Hundreds of thousands of cDNA molecules came from roughly 1 to 10 million T cells. TCRdb ran MiXCR on the PCR reads and lists one entry per CDR3 protein. The data hold more than 450,000 distinct CDR3 sequences, with 34% observed a single time. General study results and limits: A few TRBV segments (TRBV5-6, TRBV5-1 and TRBV20-1 among them) occurred more frequently in patients than in controls.

The sequenced sample consisted of blood. The clonotype comes from a girl aged 2 to 17 with multiple sclerosis. The chain recombines TRBV11-2 with TRBJ1-2; D gene unclear. The DNA of the CDR3 is TGTGCCAGCAGCTTAAGAGCTGGGCTCTATGGCTACACCTTC. Translated, it gives CASSLRAGLYGYTF.